Below are 13 T cell receptor beta chains sequenced from a single sample in a study of glioma-infiltrating T cells (dated by TCRdb to about 2016). Sequencing was carried out with an Illumina MiSeq. TCR alpha and beta CDR3 regions were amplified with the iRepertoire nested amplicon-rescue multiplex PCR (arm-PCR) platform from RNA. TCRdb trimmed public reads at Q25 via fastp, called clones via MiXCR and kept in-frame beta chains. Each CDR3 protein appears once, grouped with its most common genes and DNA. Across this sample there are more than 95,000 distinct CDR3 sequences, with 20% to 25% seen only once. The ten largest make up approximately 14% of the sample. Sequenced input: glioma tissue, nonneoplastic brain tissue, or PBMCs (not recorded which). Receptors originate from a human donor with low-grade glioma or glioblastoma, undergoing nonglioma brain surgery, or in good health (not recorded which).

The rearrangement links TRBV12-3 or TRBV12-4 to TRBJ2-6; D not resolved. The V gene lost 2 bases and the J gene lost 0 bases, with 11 bases spanning the gap. The CDR3 contains 17 residues. For the CDR3, the DNA is TGTGCCAGCAGTTTAATGGTAATTGGCTCTGGGGCCAACGTCCTGACTTTC. It yields the protein CASSLMVIGSGANVLTF.

There are many counts of this clonotype. The genes are TRBV7-2 and TRBJ2-7, with 8 bases lining up with TRBD2. V lost 2 bases, J lost 3 bases, and 6 bases stayed unmatched. CDR1 and CDR2 (germline): SGHTA, FQGNSA. The CDR3 consists of 15 residues. Here the CDR3 DNA reads TGTGCCAGCAGCTTAAGGACTAGCAGCAACTACGAGCAGTACTTC. Its translation is CASSLRTSSNYEQYF.

About this clonotype: A read error may be the cause here, since a much bigger clone is one base away. Without the conserved terminal phenylalanine or tryptophan, this CDR3 likely stems from a read error. The chain has TRBV15 and TRBJ2-1, with D perhaps matching TRBD1 (7 bases). This CDR3 is built from 15 residues. Trimming took 0 bases from V and 9 from J, leaving 15 bases between them. Per the germline V gene, CDR1 is LNHNV and CDR2 is YYDKDF (reference sequence). CDR3 coding DNA: TGTGCCACCAGCAGAGATCAGGGGGGCCCAAGTGAGCAGTTCCTC. The encoded protein is CATSRDQGGPSEQFL.

This clonotype appeared many times. CDR3 loop: CATMDRKISGNTIYF. CDR3 DNA sequence: TGTGCCACCATGGACAGAAAGATCTCTGGAAACACCATATATTTT. V and J are TRBV27 and TRBJ1-3; D is perhaps TRBD1 (6 bases). This CDR3 region has 15 residues. Germline loops: CDR1 MNHEY, CDR2 SMNVEV (reference sequence). The V and J ends lost 10 bases and 0 bases respectively, with 16 bases between them.

This clonotype was counted many times. The chain uses TRBV7-9 and TRBJ2-2, with TRBD1 matching over 8 bases. Germline CDR1 SEHNR, CDR2 FQNEAQ (reference sequence). The CDR3 is 16 amino acids. V shed 8 bases and J 3 bases; nucleotides not matched to a gene: 11. Written as DNA, the CDR3 is TGTGCCAGCGCGCGAAGAGGACAGGGAGACACCGGGGAGCTGTTTTTT. Translating gives CASARRGQGDTGELFF. Full variable domain (missing parts from reference TRBV7-9 and TRBJ2-2): DTGVSQNPRHKITKRGQNVTFRCDPISEHNRLYWYRQTLGQGPEFLTYFQNEAQLEKSRLLSDRFSAERPKGSFSTLEIQRTEQGDSAMYLCASARRGQGDTGELFFGEGSRLTVL.

This clonotype came up many times. The chain has TRBV20-1 and TRBJ2-3, with 10 bases identical to TRBD2. With 4 bases clipped from V and 5 bases from J, the junction kept 6 bases outside the gene matches. Germline values: CDR1 DFQATT, CDR2 SNEGSKA (reference sequence). CDR3 length equals 14 residues. The CDR3 DNA reads as TGCAGTGCTAAAAGCGGGAGGGCCGAAGATACGCAGTATTTT. It is translated as CSAKSGRAEDTQYF.

A remark on this clonotype: A much bigger clone sits one base away, suggesting this may be a read error. The chain carries TRBV3-1 and TRBJ2-1, with 9 bases matching TRBD2. Germline-derived CDR1 and CDR2 are LGHDT and YNNKEL (reference sequence). The CDR3 sequence is 15 residues long. The CDR3 nucleotides are TGTGCCAGCGGCCAAGATAGCGGGAGTTACAATGAGCAGTTCTTC. The encoded protein is CASGQDSGSYNEQFF.

This clonotype has only a few counts. This rearrangement joins TRBV4-1 to TRBJ2-7; a weak D match, TRBD2 (6 bases). The CDR3 runs 17 residues. The germline CDR1 and CDR2 sequences are MGHRA and YSYEKL. V gave up 2 bases and J gave up 2 bases, with 19 bases separating them. Here the CDR3 DNA reads TGCGCCAGCAGCCAAACGCTCGCCGGGGACTTTCCCTACGAGCAGTACTTC. This encodes CASSQTLAGDFPYEQYF.

Many counts were recorded for this clonotype. The chain has TRBV7-2 and TRBJ1-2; no clear D gene. V lost 3 bases and J 2 bases, leaving 10 bases between the germline ends. The CDR3 has 14 amino acids. Germline V lookup: CDR1 SGHTA, CDR2 FQGNSA. CDR3 amino acids: CASSFYDLNYGYTF. DNA for the CDR3: TGTGCCAGCAGCTTTTATGATTTAAACTATGGCTACACCTTC.

This clonotype showed up many times. This rearrangement joins TRBV4-3 to TRBJ2-3, with 8 positions matching TRBD2. The V and J ends lost 3 bases and 2 bases, in that order; junction bases with no gene match: 10. Germline V gene data show CDR1 as LGHNA and CDR2 as YSLEER. The CDR3 has 17 amino acids. In DNA, the CDR3 is TGCGCCAGCAGCCAGAATCAAGTAGCGGGGATCACAGATACGCAGTATTTT. The encoded protein is CASSQNQVAGITDTQYF.

This clonotype was observed at least ten times. The CDR3 region is CASSSVRGPQRAFF. Written as DNA, the CDR3 is TGTGCCAGCAGTTCGGTCCGGGGACCCCAAAGGGCTTTCTTT. The chain couples TRBV25-1 to TRBJ1-1; tentatively, D is TRBD1 (5 bases). Germline V gene lookup returns CDR1 MGHDK and CDR2 SYGVNS. The CDR3 has 14 residues. Trimming cost V 5 bases and J 11 bases, with 21 bases left between them.

The V call is TRBV3-1, the J call TRBJ2-1, with TRBD1 as a possible D gene (6 bases). CDR3 length: 15 amino acids. Trimming took off 1 base at V and 5 bases at J, with 12 bases between the two ends. CDR1 and CDR2 from the germline V gene are LGHDT and YNNKEL (reference sequence). The CDR3 spells CASSQVTGGHNEQFF. As DNA, the CDR3 is TGTGCCAGCAGCCAAGTGACAGGAGGACACAATGAGCAGTTCTTC.

This clonotype has a count of ten or more. The chain has TRBV24-1 and TRBJ2-1; 11 nucleotides align to TRBD2. Germline trimming cut 9 bases from V and 7 bases from J; bases unmatched to any gene: 7. This CDR3 contains 14 residues. The germline V gene encodes CDR1 KGHDR and CDR2 SFDVKD. CDR3 loop: CATSPGLAENEQFF. The CDR3 DNA sequence: TGTGCCACCTCGCCGGGACTAGCGGAAAATGAGCAGTTCTTC.